The next 21 T cell receptor beta chains were all read from a single sample in a study of CD8+CD57+ T cells in acquired aplastic anemia. Whoever was chosen for sequencing had shown CD8+CD57+ cell expansion by flow cytometry. It was genomic DNA that served as the template for profiling TCR beta VDJ and CDR3. TCRdb re-analysed the reads in MiXCR, keeping a single row per CDR3 protein. Of around 500,000 distinct CDR3 sequences listed, about a third are singletons. Sequencing input: sorted CD4+, CD8+, or CD8+CD57+ T cells (not recorded which) from PBMCs. The source of these receptors is a human donor with aplastic anemia.

The chain joins TRBV5-1 to TRBJ2-2; TRBD1 is a possible D gene (6 bases). The V end was cut by 3 bases, the J end by 6 bases, with 12 bases between. Germline V CDR1 and CDR2: SGHRS, YFSETQ. The CDR3 is 14 amino acids. DNA of the CDR3: TGCGCCAGCAGCTACTCAACAGGGCCCGGGGAGCTGTTTTTT. Translated: CASSYSTGPGELFF.

Notes on this clonotype: One junction end does not reproduce the germline sequence, and a read error may be involved. This sequence joins TRBV5-4 and TRBJ2-1, with 12 bases that match TRBD2. The V gene's germline CDR1 is SGHNT and CDR2 YYREEE (reference sequence). The CDR3 consists of 16 residues. CDR3 coding DNA: TGTGCCAGCAGCTTGGGGACTAGCGGGGCGTACAATGAGCAGTCCTTC. The encoded protein is CASSLGTSGAYNEQSF.

This clonotype was detected ten times or more. CDR3 loop: CASSQGTGEGEQYF. DNA for the CDR3: TGTGCCAGCAGCCAAGGGACAGGGGAGGGGGAGCAGTACTTC. The V call is TRBV4-2, the J call TRBJ2-7, with 9 bases aligning to TRBD1. Trimming cost V 1 base and J 7 bases; bases outside gene matches: 5. The CDR3 has 14 amino acids. Germline CDR1 is LGHNA and CDR2 is YNFKEQ.

A remark on this clonotype: This may come from a read error, since a much larger clone is one base off. The chain joins TRBV19 to TRBJ1-3, with D hard to call. The CDR3 length is 14 residues. Trimming took off 5 bases at V and 0 bases at J, with 8 bases between the two ends. Germline CDR1 is LNHDA and CDR2 is SQIVND (reference sequence). The CDR3 region has the DNA TGTGCCAGTAGTCGGCATGTCTCTGGAAACACCATATATTTT. Protein product: CASSRHVSGNTIYF.

There are many counts of this clonotype. The J gene is TRBJ1-2, the V gene TRBV20-1; TRBD1 might be the D (5 bases). Trimming pared 4 bases from V and 3 bases from J, leaving 9 bases between. Germline CDR1 and CDR2: DFQATT and SNEGSKA (reference sequence). The length of the CDR3 is 12 residues. CDR3 residues: CSATGGHYGYTF. Here the CDR3 DNA reads TGCAGTGCTACCGGGGGTCACTATGGCTACACCTTC.

This chain links TRBV20-1 with TRBJ1-3; D gene unclear. There are 13 residues in the CDR3. V was cut by 1 base and J by 12 bases, with 16 bases left in between. Germline values: CDR1 DFQATT, CDR2 SNEGSKA (reference sequence). In nucleotides, the CDR3 is TGCAGTGCTAGAGTCGCGCAGGCCGTAGGCATATATTTT. Residues: CSARVAQAVGIYF.

To note about this clonotype: Just one base apart from a much larger clone, this may be a read error. The chain uses TRBV20-1 and TRBJ1-2, with 7 bases aligning to TRBD1. Germline V gene lookup returns CDR1 DFQATT and CDR2 SNEGSKA (reference sequence). The CDR3 is made up of 15 amino acids. CDR3 DNA: TGCGGTGCTAGAACTAGGGACAGTACTAACTATGGCTACACCTTC. As protein: CGARTRDSTNYGYTF.

This clonotype was counted once. The genes are TRBV25-1 and TRBJ2-2; 10 nucleotides line up with TRBD2. There are 16 residues in the CDR3. Per germline, CDR1 MGHDK and CDR2 SYGVNS. J lost 7 bases, V lost 6 bases, and 11 bases had no gene match. DNA of the CDR3: TGTGCCAGCAGCGTCGCTAGCGGGGGTTATGGCGGGGAGCTGTTTTTT. Its protein is CASSVASGGYGGELFF. Variable domain in full (rest from reference TRBV25-1 and TRBJ2-2): EADIYQTPRYLVIGTGKKITLECSQTMGHDKMYWYQQDPGMELHLIHYSYGVNSTEKGDLSSESTVSRIRTEHFPLTLESARPSHTSQYLCASSVASGGYGGELFFGEGSRLTVL.

Ten or more counts support this clonotype. The J gene is TRBJ1-2, the V gene TRBV14; D uncertain. The CDR3 extends over 13 amino acids. Germline-derived CDR1 and CDR2 are SGHDN and FVKESK. V dropped 2 bases and J dropped 10 bases, with 14 bases sitting between them. The CDR3 region has the DNA TGTGCCAGCAGCCAAACTCAGCTAACGGACTACACCTTC. Encoded protein: CASSQTQLTDYTF.

In its sample, this clonotype was seen a few times. The rearrangement uses TRBV5-1 and TRBJ1-1; 8 bases fit TRBD1. Germline assignment: CDR1 SGHRS and CDR2 YFSETQ. Trimming cost V 4 bases and J 3 bases; bases outside gene matches: 5. The CDR3 contains 14 residues. CDR3: CASSLRTGHTEAFF. CDR3 bases: TGCGCCAGCAGCCTAAGGACAGGGCACACTGAAGCTTTCTTT.

The chain has TRBV10-3 and TRBJ1-1; D remains ambiguous. Germline assignment: CDR1 ENHRY and CDR2 SYGVKD. The CDR3 totals 14 residues. Trimming cost V 5 bases and J 3 bases, with 13 bases left between them. Here the CDR3 reads CAISKGGADTEAFF. In DNA, the CDR3 is TGTGCCATCAGTAAGGGCGGCGCGGACACTGAAGCTTTCTTT.

This clonotype showed up many times. CDR3 region: CASSFGTGKGEQYF. The CDR3 coding sequence is TGTGCCAGCAGTTTCGGGACAGGGAAAGGCGAGCAGTACTTC. The chain has TRBV12-3 or TRBV12-4 and TRBJ2-7; TRBD1 agrees at 9 bases. V lost 3 bases, J lost 6 bases, and 6 bases stayed unmatched. This CDR3 is built from 14 residues.

Comment on this clonotype: One base away lies a much larger clone, so this may be a sequencing read error. The final CDR3 position lacks the conserved phenylalanine or tryptophan, pointing to a likely read error. CDR3 DNA sequence: TGCAGTCTTAATGGGGGGAACTATGGCTACACCCTC. This encodes CSLNGGNYGYTL. V usage is TRBV20-1 and J usage is TRBJ1-2; the D gene is possibly TRBD1 (5 bases). This CDR3 spans 12 amino acids. CDR1 is DFQATT, CDR2 SNEGSKA, per germline (reference sequence). V was clipped by 8 bases and J by 2 bases, with 12 bases between them.

V gene TRBV19 combines with J gene TRBJ2-7; no reliable D call. Trimming shortened V by 3 bases and J by 1 base, and 10 bases separated the two germline ends. CDR1 is LNHDA and CDR2 is SQIVND in the germline V gene (reference sequence). The CDR3 sequence is 14 residues long. The CDR3 loop is CASSIPAGSYEQYF. DNA for the CDR3: TGTGCCAGTAGTATTCCGGCCGGATCCTACGAGCAGTACTTC.

Many counts were recorded for this clonotype. The chain employs TRBV29-1 and TRBJ2-7; D call uncertain. Germline CDR1 reads SQVTM; CDR2 reads ANQGSEA. Deletions cut 2 bases from V and 2 bases from J, with 7 bases between. The CDR3 runs to 12 residues. CDR3 region: CSVEPTPYEQYF. In DNA form, the CDR3 reads TGCAGCGTTGAACCTACACCCTACGAGCAGTACTTC.

The CDR3, as DNA: TGCGCCAGCAGCCCCGTAGGAGAGGGTAATGAGCAGTTCTTC. Translated, it gives CASSPVGEGNEQFF. The V and J genes are TRBV5-1 and TRBJ2-1; a weak D match, TRBD2 (5 bases). V gave up 4 bases and J gave up 7 bases, with 15 bases separating them. Per the germline V gene, CDR1 is SGHRS and CDR2 is YFSETQ. This CDR3 has 14 amino acids.

The table lists this clonotype with many counts. The V gene is TRBV19, the J gene TRBJ1-1; D unresolved. The CDR3 is made up of 15 amino acids. Germline CDR1 is LNHDA and CDR2 is SQIVND (reference sequence). Deletions cut 5 bases from V and 0 bases from J, with 13 bases between. CDR3 residues: CASSLPGAMNTEAFF. For the CDR3, the DNA is TGTGCCAGTAGTCTTCCGGGAGCTATGAACACTGAAGCTTTCTTT.

There are a few counts of this clonotype. It may be a read error: a sequence one base away is much more abundant. V usage is TRBV10-3 and J usage is TRBJ1-2; D remains unclear. CDR3 size: 12 residues. Germline-derived CDR1 and CDR2 are ENHRY and SYGVKD. The V end was cut by 7 bases, the J end by 6 bases, with 12 bases between. The CDR3 nucleotides read TGTGCCATCATGTTGACTGAGGATGGCTACACCTTC. Amino acids: CAIMLTEDGYTF.

This chain joins TRBV24-1 and TRBJ1-2, with D unresolved. Trimming pared 0 bases from V and 8 bases from J, leaving 9 bases between. This CDR3 has 13 amino acids. Germline lookup yields CDR1 KGHDR and CDR2 SFDVKD. DNA of the CDR3: TGTGCCACCAGTGATTTGGAGTACGGCGGCTACACCTTC. Its protein is CATSDLEYGGYTF.

This clonotype was counted many times. CDR3 protein: CASSQQRSGNQPQHF. The CDR3 DNA follows: TGTGCCAGCAGTCAACAGCGGTCGGGCAATCAGCCCCAGCATTTT. The chain joins TRBV2 to TRBJ1-5, with D unclear. V was shortened by 5 bases and J by 2 bases, with 13 bases between the two germline ends. The germline CDR1 and CDR2 sequences are SNHLY and FYNNEI. The CDR3 covers 15 residues.

The chain carries TRBV24-1 and TRBJ2-7; TRBD2 agrees at 7 bases. Germline V gene data show CDR1 as KGHDR and CDR2 as SFDVKD. The CDR3 runs 12 residues. The CDR3 nucleotides are TGTGCTGCTCCCGGGGGGACCTACGAGCAGTACTTC. It specifies CAAPGGTYEQYF.